This paragraph reports one TCR beta chain. Its antigen has not been determined. It has no much larger one-base neighbor in the sample; base qualities were not kept. The library was made by the immunoSEQ multiplex PCR assay. In TCRdb, the immuneACCESS table is reduced to in-frame sequences with V and J assigned. These tables do not hold every clone; where another copy was compared, an unresolved V gene accounts for under half, and the others remain unexplained. The sample table holds 6,000 or so clones, of which approximately 80% were seen once. The top ten hold about 3% of the sample. From a lookup of the germline V gene, CDR1 and CDR2 are SGHTA and FQGTGA. V was cut back by 5 bases and J by 0 bases, leaving a gap of 12 bases between them. Taken from cysteine to phenylalanine, the CDR3 has 15 residues. Only the CDR3 portion is preserved as DNA: 45 bases, with reading frame beginning at the first base.

The entry originates in a study of tumor T cells in aggressive B-cell lymphoma listed by TCRdb under 2017. The receptor's source is an adult with diffuse large B cell lymphoma. The sequence joins TRBV7-3 to TRBJ2-3, with TRBD2 as a weak D call on 5 bases. Source material: tumor tissue. The CDR3 is CASSPRGESTDTQYF. The DNA reads as follows: TGTGCCAGCAGCCCCCGGGGTGAAAGCACAGATACGCAGTATTTT.